This T cell receptor (beta chain) is from a study of blood T cell repertoires in COVID-19. Enrolment of Seattle patients took place during active infection, and they were followed longitudinally. As processed by the authors: From reference gene primer amplification, estimates of nucleated cell counts were derived. Here immunoSEQ multiplex PCR was the method, and the copy in TCRdb shows in-frame clones only, minus some. That table gives V, J and clone size, and the DNA gave D and trimming. The sample carries around 310,000 clones, roughly 90% recorded once. Germline V CDR1 and CDR2: KGHDR, SFDVKD. V lost 3 bases and J 1 base, leaving 7 bases between the germline ends. The CDR3 runs 14 residues. As concerns this clone: Other DNA sequences in this specimen translate into the identical CDR3.

This sequence joins TRBV24-1 and TRBJ2-3; perhaps TRBD2 as D (5 bases). Material for sequencing was peripheral blood. The TCR comes from a woman aged 25 to 39 with COVID-19, enrolled during active disease. The CDR3 region is CATSDPGGTDTQYF. CDR3 in DNA: TGTGCCACCAGTGATCCCGGGGGCACAGATACGCAGTATTTT.